The 18 T cell receptor beta chains given below trace back to one sample, sequenced in a study of blood T cell repertoires in COVID-19. Clones were read by immunoSEQ multiplex PCR, and TCRdb kept only the in-frame ones, dropping some. The profile shows 140,000 to 150,000 clones, under 90% of them singletons. Sequencing input: peripheral blood. These receptors came from a human donor in a cohort sampled during active COVID-19.

Here the CDR3 DNA reads TGCGCCAGCAGCCAAGTCTTATCGGGGAAAGGTAAACAAGAGACCCAGTACTTC. Translating it yields CASSQVLSGKGKQETQYF. The chain is built from TRBV4-1 and TRBJ2-5; possibly TRBD2 for D (5 bases). Trimming shortened V by 1 base and J by 2 bases, and 20 bases separated the two germline ends. CDR1 is MGHRA, CDR2 YSYEKL, per germline. CDR3 length: 18 amino acids.

The chain employs TRBV4-3 and TRBJ1-1; D remains ambiguous. The CDR3 is 13 amino acids. Trimming took off 0 bases at V and 8 bases at J, with 10 bases between the two ends. The V gene's germline CDR1 is LGHNA and CDR2 YSLEER. CDR3 in amino acids: CASSQDMEIEAFF. CDR3 bases: TGCGCCAGCAGCCAAGATATGGAGATCGAAGCTTTCTTT.

The genes are TRBV30 and TRBJ2-1; D gene unclear. The V gene's germline CDR1 is GTSNPN and CDR2 SVGIG (reference sequence). This CDR3 spans 14 amino acids. Between the trimmed V and J ends, which lost 4 bases and 2 bases, there was a span of 12 bases. The CDR3 here is CAWTIYSTYNEQFF. The CDR3 bases are TGTGCCTGGACTATATATAGCACCTACAATGAGCAGTTCTTC.

CDR3 sequence (DNA): TGTGCCATCAGATCAGCGGGGCGCACAGATACGCAGTATTTT. Protein sequence: CAIRSAGRTDTQYF. The chain couples TRBV10-3 to TRBJ2-3, with 7 nucleotides matching TRBD2. V dropped 6 bases and J dropped 1; count of bases not matched to a gene: 4. Per germline, CDR1 ENHRY and CDR2 SYGVKD. The CDR3 totals 14 residues.

The chain recombines TRBV27 with TRBJ2-2; D remains unclear. The CDR3 loop spans 12 amino acids. Trimming took off 3 bases at V and 3 bases at J, with 2 bases between the two ends. Germline V gene sequence: CDR1 MNHEY, CDR2 SMNVEV (reference sequence). Written as DNA, the CDR3 is TGTGCCAGCAGTTTCTACACCGGGGAGCTGTTTTTT. Amino acids: CASSFYTGELFF.

This chain joins TRBV7-2 and TRBJ2-5; D remains ambiguous. The CDR3 spans 12 residues. The V end lost 0 bases, the J end lost 4 bases, and 3 bases lay between the germline ends. The germline CDR1 and CDR2 sequences are SGHTA and FQGNSA. The CDR3 DNA is TGTGCCAGCAGCTTAGCCTCAGAGACCCAGTACTTC. As protein: CASSLASETQYF.

CDR3 sequence: CASSLDSGAYNEQFF. The DNA for the CDR3 is TGTGCCAGCAGCTTGGACTCCGGGGCCTACAATGAGCAGTTCTTC. The chain recombines TRBV5-4 with TRBJ2-1; tentatively, D is TRBD2 (5 bases). The CDR3 is 15 amino acids. Trimming took off 0 bases at V and 2 bases at J, with 9 bases between the two ends. Germline V gene sequence: CDR1 SGHNT, CDR2 YYREEE (reference sequence).

The chain combines TRBV6-5 with TRBJ2-7; weak D call: TRBD1 (6 bases). With 7 bases removed from V and 8 bases from J, the gap between germline ends came to 18 bases. There are 13 residues in the CDR3. Germline V gives CDR1 MNHEY, CDR2 SVGAGI. CDR3 region: CASTLDSLWKQYF. For the CDR3, the DNA is TGTGCCAGCACTCTGGACAGTCTTTGGAAGCAGTACTTC.

This chain joins TRBV12-3 or TRBV12-4 and TRBJ1-5; unclear D gene. This CDR3 has 12 amino acids. Between the trimmed V and J ends, which lost 2 bases and 9 bases, there was a span of 8 bases. The CDR3 here is CASSLSRGPQHF. The CDR3 DNA follows: TGTGCCAGCAGTTTAAGCCGGGGGCCCCAGCATTTT.

In its sample, this clone was seen a few times. The genes are TRBV25-1 and TRBJ2-7; D perhaps matches TRBD2 (6 bases). V was shortened by 6 bases and J by 6 bases, with 9 bases between the two germline ends. Germline loops: CDR1 MGHDK, CDR2 SYGVNS. CDR3 length: 11 residues. The CDR3 nucleotides are TGTGCCAGCAGCCTCGGGGGCGAGCAGTACTTC. Protein: CASSLGGEQYF.

This chain links TRBV29-1 with TRBJ1-2; TRBD1 matches at 9 bases. This CDR3 is built from 18 residues. Germline trimming cut 3 bases from V and 3 bases from J; bases unmatched to any gene: 17. Germline CDR1 is SQVTM and CDR2 is ANQGSEA. The CDR3 DNA follows: TGCAGCGTTGACAGGGGGACAGGGCTTCGGTCTGTTGACTATGGCTACACCTTC. Translating it yields CSVDRGTGLRSVDYGYTF.

The chain links TRBV6-1 to TRBJ2-4, with D tentatively TRBD2 (5 bases). Per the germline V gene, CDR1 is MNHNS and CDR2 is SASEGT. V gave up 1 base and J gave up 0 bases, with 13 bases separating them. The CDR3 has 17 amino acids. The CDR3 sequence: CASSEVKERLAKNIQYF. The CDR3 coding sequence is TGTGCCAGCAGTGAAGTGAAGGAGCGGTTAGCCAAAAACATTCAGTACTTC.

The chain recombines TRBV7-2 with TRBJ1-5; D perhaps matches TRBD1 (5 bases). From germline, CDR1 is SGHTA and CDR2 FQGNSA. The germline V and J ends were trimmed by 5 bases and 2 bases, with 13 bases remaining between them. CDR3 length: 15 residues. The CDR3 DNA is TGTGCCAGCAGCCCCAAGTGGGGGGGCAATCAGCCCCAGCATTTT. Protein product: CASSPKWGGNQPQHF.

This clone has only one observation. The J gene is TRBJ2-3, the V gene TRBV7-6, with unresolved D. Germline assignment: CDR1 SGHVS and CDR2 FNYEAQ. The germline V and J ends were trimmed by 1 base and 0 bases, with 8 bases remaining between them. This CDR3 has 15 amino acids. CDR3 protein: CASSLDPGSTDTQYF. The CDR3, as DNA: TGTGCCAGCAGCTTAGACCCAGGCAGCACAGATACGCAGTATTTT.

CDR3 in amino acids: CASSDSRGTSGANVLTF. The CDR3 nucleotides are TGTGCCAGCAGTGACTCTCGGGGGACCTCTGGGGCCAACGTCCTGACTTTC. This sequence joins TRBV6-4 and TRBJ2-6; D perhaps matches TRBD2 (6 bases). Germline assignment: CDR1 MRHNA and CDR2 SNTAGT. V was cut by 0 bases and J by 0 bases, with 9 bases left in between. The CDR3 is 17 amino acids.

CDR3 in DNA: TGTGCCAGCAGCCAAAGGACTGATAATTCACCCCTCCACTTT. Translated: CASSQRTDNSPLHF. This rearrangement joins TRBV3-1 (or the pseudogene TRBV3-2) to TRBJ1-6; D is undetermined. V dropped 2 bases and J dropped 5 bases, with 7 bases sitting between them. This CDR3 region has 14 residues. Germline CDR1 and CDR2: LGHDT and YNNKEL (reference sequence).

This chain uses TRBV10-3 with TRBJ1-6; 7 bases fit TRBD1. V shed 2 bases and J 7 bases; nucleotides not matched to a gene: 2. This CDR3 is 14 amino acids long. Germline V gene data show CDR1 as ENHRY and CDR2 as SYGVKD. This CDR3 is CAISEGTANSPLHF. The CDR3 DNA follows: TGTGCCATCAGTGAGGGGACAGCGAATTCACCCCTCCACTTT.

The rearrangement joins TRBV15 to TRBJ1-5; maybe TRBD1 (5 bases). With 3 bases removed from V and 3 bases from J, the gap between germline ends came to 15 bases. The CDR3 runs to 16 residues. Per germline, CDR1 LNHNV and CDR2 YYDKDF (reference sequence). The CDR3 sequence: CATSRAGETYNQPQHF. DNA for the CDR3: TGTGCCACCAGCAGGGCGGGGGAGACATACAATCAGCCCCAGCATTTT.